This T cell receptor beta chain was obtained from a study of blood T cell repertoires in COVID-19. Study-wide background: Acute and convalescent COVID-19 samples came from the United States, Italy and Spain. PBMCs, B-cell-depleted T cells, or T cells provided the cDNA or gDNA that made up the material.

V was trimmed by 0 bases and J by 8 bases, leaving 17 bases between them. The CDR3 has 15 amino acids. The germline V gene has CDR1 SGHRS and CDR2 YFSETQ. Source study methods: Estimated nucleated cell counts came from reference gene primer amplification. The protocol was immunoSEQ multiplex PCR, while the TCRdb copy is restricted to in-frame clones and leaves out a portion. V, J and clone size reflect that table, while D and trimming were determined from the DNA. Found here are about 260,000 clones, 88% of them singletons; the top ten hold roughly 3.9%. The receptor was derived from a man aged 60 to 69 who had recovered from COVID-19. The chain couples TRBV5-1 to TRBJ1-2; no firm D call. Sequences were obtained from peripheral blood. The CDR3 sequence is CASSLVSPGGKGYTF. In DNA form, the CDR3 reads TGCGCCAGCAGCTTGGTTTCTCCGGGAGGGAAAGGCTACACCTTC.